The 10 T cell receptor beta chains presented below share a single source sample, sequenced in a study of shared clonotypes between healthy human individuals. Libraries were prepared by immunoSEQ multiplex PCR; TCRdb keeps only in-frame clonotypes and omits some of them. The sample holds 2 million to 2.5 million clones, 90% to 95% seen once. Sample: naive CD4+ T cells from PBMCs. Subset given: CD45RA+ positively selected. These receptor sequences come from a man between 18 and 29 years old in good health. Some clones in this sample may be carry-over from other donors' samples.

This chain links TRBV7-3 with TRBJ1-5; D not resolved. Looked up from germline, CDR1 is SGHTA and CDR2 is FQGTGA. V was pared by 0 bases and J by 3 bases, with 6 bases between. The CDR3 totals 14 residues. CDR3 amino acids: CASSLTGYNQPQHF. The CDR3 bases are TGTGCCAGCAGCTTAACAGGGTACAATCAGCCCCAGCATTTT.

In this sample, this clone turned up once. This chain joins TRBV18 and TRBJ2-2; D possibly uses TRBD1 or TRBD2 (5 bases each). CDR3 size: 13 residues. The V gene's germline CDR1 is KGHSH and CDR2 LQKENI. Trimming shortened V by 6 bases and J by 11 bases, and 16 bases separated the two germline ends. CDR3 bases: TGTGCCAGCTCCGACACCAGGGAGATCGAGCTGTTTTTT. Translating gives CASSDTREIELFF.

The CDR3: CASSPLAGGFQFF. The CDR3 DNA follows: TGTGCCAGTAGTCCGTTAGCGGGCGGTTTTCAGTTCTTC. The V gene is TRBV19, the J gene TRBJ2-1; 7 positions agree with TRBD2. V was clipped by 5 bases and J by 13 bases; unmatched bases: 11. CDR3 length: 13 residues. CDR1 LNHDA and CDR2 SQIVND come from the germline V gene (reference sequence).

The chain is built from TRBV7-9 and TRBJ2-7; D is unclear. Germline V gives CDR1 SEHNR, CDR2 FQNEAQ (reference sequence). V was trimmed by 2 bases and J by 6 bases, leaving 8 bases between them. The CDR3 contains 12 residues. CDR3 region: CASSLNPTEQYF. DNA for the CDR3: TGTGCCAGCAGCTTAAACCCGACCGAGCAGTACTTC.

This sequence joins TRBV7-9 and TRBJ2-7; possibly TRBD1 for D (6 bases). The CDR3 runs to 18 residues. Germline V gives CDR1 SEHNR, CDR2 FQNEAQ (reference sequence). Trimming pared 5 bases from V and 4 bases from J, leaving 27 bases between. DNA for the CDR3: TGTGCCAGCAGCCCACCGGGACACAAGGTGGGGTTTAGGTACGAGCAGTACTTC. This encodes CASSPPGHKVGFRYEQYF.

This clone was counted only a few times. Mismatch with germline at one junction end may stem from a read error. Different DNA sequences within this sample yield the same CDR3. The chain employs TRBV29-1 and TRBJ1-4; 8 bases align to TRBD1. The CDR3 sequence is 13 residues long. Germline V gene lookup returns CDR1 SQVTM and CDR2 ANQGSEA. The CDR3 loop is CSVEGQGNEKLFF. CDR3 coding DNA: TGCAGCGTCGAAGGACAGGGTAATGAAAAACTGTTTTTT. Using reference TRBV29-1 and TRBJ1-4 for the parts outside the CDR3, the full variable domain is SAVISQKPSRDICQRGTSLTIQCQVDSQVTMMFWYRQQPGQSLTLIATANQGSEATYESGFVIDKFPISRPNLTFSTLTVSNMSPEDSSIYLCSVEGQGNEKLFFGSGTQLSVL.

This chain uses TRBV7-8 with TRBJ2-3; 7 bases align to TRBD2. The CDR3 loop spans 16 amino acids. The germline V gene has CDR1 SGHVS and CDR2 FQNEAQ. The V segment lost 5 bases and the J segment 0 bases; nucleotides outside the gene matches: 8. DNA of the CDR3: TGTGCCAGCAGCCGTGACCGACTAGCAAGCACAGATACGCAGTATTTT. It encodes CASSRDRLASTDTQYF.

The J gene is TRBJ1-1, the V gene TRBV5-1, with D perhaps TRBD1 (6 bases). Germline lookup yields CDR1 SGHRS and CDR2 YFSETQ. The CDR3 has 13 amino acids. V was pared by 3 bases and J by 6 bases, with 12 bases between. The CDR3 loop is CASSSDRFSEAFF. The CDR3 region has the DNA TGCGCCAGCAGCTCCGACAGGTTCTCTGAAGCTTTCTTT.

The rearrangement links TRBV18 to TRBJ2-3, with 8 bases matching TRBD2. J was trimmed by 1 base and V by 4 bases; bases with no gene match: 10. CDR3 length: 17 residues. From germline, CDR1 is KGHSH and CDR2 LQKENI. CDR3 residues: CASSRSSPGGGTDTQYF. DNA of the CDR3: TGTGCCAGCTCACGATCGAGCCCCGGGGGGGGCACAGATACGCAGTATTTT.

This clone came up a few times. The genes are TRBV25-1 and TRBJ1-4; D gene uncertain. Trimming pared 4 bases from V and 4 bases from J, leaving 4 bases between. Germline loops: CDR1 MGHDK, CDR2 SYGVNS. The CDR3 is made up of 12 amino acids. The CDR3 loop reads CASSGDNEKLFF. The DNA for the CDR3 is TGTGCCAGCAGTGGAGATAATGAAAAACTGTTTTTT.